A selection of T cell receptor beta chains follows, all from one sample in a study of T cell repertoires in cytomegalovirus infection. TCRdb analysed the reads with MiXCR anew, one entry per CDR3 protein. The sample shows more than 250,000 distinct CDR3 sequences, approximately 15% of them seen only once. The sample comprised PBMCs. These receptors were collected from a human donor in good health (CMV status not recorded). Some clones in this sample may be carry-over from other donors' samples. Each CDR3 is given with its conserved first and last residue. D genes are given only for firm matches.

v_call: TRBV2
d_call: TRBD2
cdr3_aa: CASSSAGGPQFF

v_call: TRBV19
d_call: TRBD1
cdr3_aa: CASEGASSYNEQFF

v_call: TRBV5-4
d_call: TRBD2
cdr3_aa: CASSYDGLAGPPRTLNEQFF

v_call: TRBV20-1
d_call: TRBD1
cdr3_aa: CSASSDRGAYNEQFF

v_call: TRBV6-2/TRBV6-3
d_call: .
cdr3_aa: CATEKWTGELFF

v_call: TRBV5-1
d_call: TRBD2
cdr3_aa: CASSRTGTNTYNEQFF

v_call: TRBV7-8
d_call: .
cdr3_aa: CASSRHMSSGELFF

v_call: TRBV7-2
d_call: .
cdr3_aa: CASSLPSGFADSSTDTQYF

v_call: TRBV7-3
d_call: TRBD1
cdr3_aa: CASSLLTGGDSPLHF

v_call: TRBV7-2
d_call: .
cdr3_aa: CASSFVVDTQYF

v_call: TRBV7-6
d_call: .
cdr3_aa: CASSLEGPNQPQHF

v_call: TRBV28
d_call: .
cdr3_aa: CASSPLDSNEKLFF

v_call: TRBV7-2
d_call: TRBD2
cdr3_aa: CASSETSVGEQFF

v_call: TRBV7-2
d_call: .
cdr3_aa: CASSSRELSDKFF

v_call: TRBV7-2
d_call: .
cdr3_aa: CASSSDKGKPQHF

v_call: TRBV15
d_call: .
cdr3_aa: CATSRDSSMNTEAFF

v_call: TRBV20-1
d_call: .
cdr3_aa: CSADRLAYNEQFF

v_call: TRBV5-6
d_call: .
cdr3_aa: CASSTGPGTFNEQFF

v_call: TRBV6-2/TRBV6-3
d_call: .
cdr3_aa: CATRTIKLGETQYF

v_call: TRBV7-2
d_call: .
cdr3_aa: CASSLLLGPGWTGELFF

v_call: TRBV18
d_call: .
cdr3_aa: CASSPPGNPEGYTF

v_call: TRBV28
d_call: .
cdr3_aa: CASTQTPSSYEQYF

v_call: TRBV25-1
d_call: TRBD1
cdr3_aa: CASSEAGDRRNQPQHF

v_call: TRBV10-3
d_call: TRBD2
cdr3_aa: CAISELNSRRLAIFYEQYF

v_call: TRBV28
d_call: .
cdr3_aa: CASRKRGLGEQYF

v_call: TRBV2
d_call: .
cdr3_aa: CASRRQPNQPQHF